These 25 T cell receptor beta chains share one sample of origin, sequenced in a study of blood T cells in healthy people across ages. A second PCR of 7 to 11 cycles used a sample-barcoded 5' primer and a J-beta primer mix. Each CDR3 protein is one row after TCRdb ran MiXCR on the 5' RACE reads. This table has 1.5 million to 2 million distinct CDR3 sequences, around 48% appearing once. The sample taken for sequencing was blood. These receptors originate from a woman in her thirties or forties in good health.

The rearrangement joins TRBV11-2 to TRBJ2-6; D unclear. Trimming removed 1 base at V and 0 bases at J, with 7 bases between. The V gene's germline CDR1 is SGHAT and CDR2 FQNNGV. This CDR3 region has 16 residues. CDR3 sequence (DNA): TGTGCCAGCAGCTTAGTACCGGACTCTGGGGCCAACGTCCTGACTTTC. Residues: CASSLVPDSGANVLTF.

The rearrangement links TRBV7-2 to TRBJ1-2; TRBD1 might be the D (5 bases). Trimming took 3 bases from V and 0 from J, leaving 8 bases between them. CDR1 is SGHTA, CDR2 FQGNSA, per germline. The CDR3 is 14 residues long. The CDR3 DNA sequence: TGTGCCAGCAGCTTGGACATACCTAACTATGGCTACACCTTC. Amino acids: CASSLDIPNYGYTF.

The V gene is TRBV27, the J gene TRBJ1-2, with TRBD1 as a possible D gene (6 bases). From germline, CDR1 is MNHEY and CDR2 SMNVEV (reference sequence). V was clipped by 6 bases and J by 4 bases, with 12 bases between them. CDR3 length: 13 amino acids. CDR3: CASSFLGGYGYTF. The CDR3, as DNA: TGTGCCAGCAGCTTCCTAGGGGGCTATGGCTACACCTTC.

Ten or more counts support this clonotype. The rearrangement joins TRBV4-1 to TRBJ2-5, with 12 bases that match TRBD1. The J segment lost 5 bases and the V segment lost 0 bases, leaving 4 bases of the junction unmatched. Germline CDR1 MGHRA, CDR2 YSYEKL. CDR3 length equals 16 residues. CDR3 in amino acids: CASSQDGTGGQETQYF. The CDR3, as DNA: TGCGCCAGCAGCCAAGACGGGACAGGGGGCCAGGAGACCCAGTACTTC.

The chain is built from TRBV5-1 and TRBJ2-5; D is tentatively TRBD1 or TRBD2 (5 bases each). The V gene's germline CDR1 is SGHRS and CDR2 YFSETQ. V dropped 4 bases and J dropped 2 bases, with 18 bases sitting between them. The CDR3 sequence is 16 residues long. The CDR3 nucleotides read TGCGCCAGCAGCGGGGGTAGGCAACGCACACAAGAGACCCAGTACTTC. This encodes CASSGGRQRTQETQYF.

V usage is TRBV20-1 and J usage is TRBJ1-6; D unclear. Germline V gene lookup returns CDR1 DFQATT and CDR2 SNEGSKA (reference sequence). The V end was cut by 4 bases, the J end by 6 bases, with 16 bases between. This CDR3 has 15 residues. The CDR3 DNA follows: TGCAGTGCTATAGCGGAAGGGTTGGGTAATTCACCCCTCCACTTT. Translation: CSAIAEGLGNSPLHF.

This chain connects TRBV12-3 or TRBV12-4 to TRBJ1-6, with TRBD1 as a possible D gene (5 bases). CDR3 length equals 15 residues. Trimming left V 7 bases short and J 6 bases short, with 16 bases between. CDR3 protein: CASIQGTDLNSPLHF. CDR3 in DNA: TGTGCCAGCATCCAAGGGACCGATCTTAATTCACCCCTCCACTTT.

The genes are TRBV6-2 or TRBV6-3 and TRBJ2-1; weak D call: TRBD1 (5 bases). V was trimmed by 3 bases and J by 0 bases, leaving 15 bases between them. The germline V gene encodes CDR1 MNHEY and CDR2 SVGEGT. The CDR3 is 17 amino acids. The CDR3 sequence: CASSYTDTGDSYNEQFF. CDR3 bases: TGTGCCAGCAGTTATACCGATACAGGAGACTCCTACAATGAGCAGTTCTTC.

V and J are TRBV20-1 and TRBJ2-1, with TRBD2 matching over 10 bases. The assigned J gene may be wrong: the sequence end matches TRBJ2-7 better. The germline V gene encodes CDR1 DFQATT and CDR2 SNEGSKA (reference sequence). The CDR3 is 14 amino acids. The chain's CDR3 is CSAVSGGPYNEQYF. DNA of the CDR3: TGCAGTGCCGTTAGCGGGGGGCCCTACAATGAGCAGTACTTC.

This chain uses TRBV20-1 with TRBJ1-1; tentatively, D is TRBD1 (5 bases). The CDR3 totals 16 residues. Germline CDR1 and CDR2: DFQATT and SNEGSKA (reference sequence). The germline V and J ends were trimmed by 5 bases and 0 bases, with 19 bases remaining between them. The CDR3 nucleotides are TGCAGTGCTTGGGGGGAGAGGGAGCAAGTGAACACTGAAGCTTTCTTT. Residues: CSAWGEREQVNTEAFF.

The table lists this clonotype with a few counts. The chain combines TRBV12-3 or TRBV12-4 with TRBJ2-1, with D perhaps TRBD1 (5 bases). Trimming shortened V by 6 bases and J by 3 bases, and 12 bases separated the two germline ends. The CDR3 has 14 residues. CDR3 nucleotide sequence: TGTGCCAGCAGCACGGACACACACTACAATGAGCAGTTCTTC. Protein: CASSTDTHYNEQFF.

A few counts support this clonotype. The rearrangement uses TRBV5-1 and TRBJ2-5; 9 bases match TRBD1. The CDR3 runs 15 residues. V lost 4 bases and J lost 0; bases outside the gene matches: 4. Germline CDR1 is SGHRS and CDR2 is YFSETQ. CDR3 sequence (DNA): TGCGCCAGCAGCAAGGGACAGGGCCACCAAGAGACCCAGTACTTC. It is translated as CASSKGQGHQETQYF.

Details on this clonotype: A much larger clone lies a single base off, so this may be a read error. This chain uses TRBV12-3 or TRBV12-4 with TRBJ2-3; TRBD2 might be the D (7 bases). The CDR3 spans 14 residues. The CDR3, as DNA: TGTGCCAGCAGCCTAGGGGGGGGAAAAGATACGGAGTATTTT. Translating gives CASSLGGGKDTEYF.

The V and J genes are TRBV6-1 and TRBJ2-3, with unresolved D. Germline V gene lookup returns CDR1 MNHNS and CDR2 SASEGT. V shed 10 bases and J shed 5 bases, with 10 bases lying between them. The CDR3 totals 11 residues. In DNA, the CDR3 is TGTGCCACCCGGTTCTTAGATACGCAGTATTTT. It codes for CATRFLDTQYF.

This rearrangement joins TRBV6-5 to TRBJ2-4, with TRBD2 as a possible D gene (5 bases). The germline V gene encodes CDR1 MNHEY and CDR2 SVGAGI. The CDR3 is made up of 16 amino acids. V lost 0 bases, J lost 1 base, and 10 bases lay in between. CDR3 DNA sequence: TGTGCCAGCAGTTACTCCGCCGGGGTCGCCAAAAACATTCAGTACTTC. Its protein is CASSYSAGVAKNIQYF.

V and J are TRBV27 and TRBJ2-3; D not resolved. Per germline, CDR1 MNHEY and CDR2 SMNVEV (reference sequence). The CDR3 spans 14 residues. Trimming left V 11 bases short and J 0 bases short, with 15 bases between. In DNA form, the CDR3 reads TGTGCCGTTTCCGGTGGGGTTAGCACAGATACGCAGTATTTT. Amino acids: CAVSGGVSTDTQYF.

This clonotype was counted a few times. The chain recombines TRBV7-3 with TRBJ2-1, with 9 nucleotides matching TRBD2. Looked up from germline, CDR1 is SGHTA and CDR2 is FQGTGA. The CDR3 is 15 amino acids. The junction had 5 bases not matched to a gene; V was cut back by 3 bases and J by 5 bases. The CDR3 DNA is TGTGCCAGCAGCTTCCTCGCGGGGGGGAACAATGAGCAGTTCTTC. Protein product: CASSFLAGGNNEQFF. The variable domain in full, with the rest retrieved from reference TRBV7-3 and TRBJ2-1, is GAGVSQTPSNKVTEKGKYVELRCDPISGHTALYWYRQSLGQGPEFLIYFQGTGAADDSGLPNDRFFAVRPEGSVSTLKIQRTERGDSAVYLCASSFLAGGNNEQFFGPGTRLTVL.

This chain connects TRBV20-1 to TRBJ1-1, with TRBD1 identical over 7 bases. The length of the CDR3 is 14 residues. V gave up 6 bases and J gave up 2 bases; unmatched junction bases: 9. CDR1 DFQATT and CDR2 SNEGSKA come from the germline V gene (reference sequence). The CDR3 nucleotides read TGCAGTGCCATCCGGGGACAGACAAACACTGAAGCTTTCTTT. This encodes CSAIRGQTNTEAFF.

There are a few counts of this clonotype. The chain has TRBV7-2 and TRBJ2-1; 8 positions match TRBD1. V was pared by 3 bases and J by 8 bases, with 12 bases of the junction left unmatched. CDR3 length: 16 residues. The V gene's germline CDR1 is SGHTA and CDR2 FQGNSA. CDR3 sequence (DNA): TGTGCCAGCAGCTTTTGGACAGGGACTGGAGGTTATGAGCAGTTCTTC. This translates into CASSFWTGTGGYEQFF.

The chain uses TRBV29-1 and TRBJ1-5; perhaps TRBD1 as D (5 bases). The germline gives CDR1 SQVTM, CDR2 ANQGSEA. The CDR3 is 13 amino acids. Trimming removed 4 bases from V and 6 bases from J, with 13 bases in between. This chain's CDR3 is CSVGGRAGQPQHF. The CDR3 coding sequence is TGCAGCGTTGGGGGGAGGGCCGGTCAGCCCCAGCATTTT.

This clonotype was observed a few times. This rearrangement joins TRBV7-9 to TRBJ2-3; TRBD1 is a possible D gene (6 bases). V was shortened by 2 bases and J by 6 bases, with 15 bases between the two germline ends. Germline CDR1 reads SEHNR; CDR2 reads FQNEAQ (reference sequence). CDR3 length equals 15 residues. The chain's CDR3 is CASSLKGRGGDTQYF. The CDR3 DNA reads as TGTGCCAGCAGCTTAAAAGGCAGGGGTGGGGATACGCAGTATTTT. Full variable domain (remainder filled in from reference TRBV7-9 and TRBJ2-3): DTGVSQNPRHKITKRGQNVTFRCDPISEHNRLYWYRQTLGQGPEFLTYFQNEAQLEKSRLLSDRFSAERPKGSFSTLEIQRTEQGDSAMYLCASSLKGRGGDTQYFGPGTRLTVL.

The rearrangement links TRBV2 to TRBJ2-1; TRBD2 matches 10 bases. Unmatched junction bases numbered 4, after V lost 11 bases and J lost 6 bases. The CDR3 has 12 amino acids. Germline CDR1 is SNHLY and CDR2 is FYNNEI. This chain's CDR3 is CAVAGGINEQFF. In DNA form, the CDR3 reads TGTGCCGTAGCGGGGGGAATCAATGAGCAGTTCTTC.

This clonotype occurred a few times. The J gene is TRBJ2-3, the V gene TRBV6-5; possible D gene TRBD2, 5 bases. This CDR3 has 15 residues. CDR1 and CDR2 from the germline V gene are MNHEY and SVGAGI. V lost 6 bases and J 5 bases, leaving 18 bases between the germline ends. In DNA form, the CDR3 reads TGTGCCAGCAGGAGGGCTGGGGTAAGAGAAGATACGCAGTATTTT. It encodes CASRRAGVREDTQYF.

The chain carries TRBV7-9 and TRBJ1-1; D is uncertain. This CDR3 has 18 amino acids. Germline values: CDR1 SEHNR, CDR2 FQNEAQ (reference sequence). V lost 2 bases and J 0 bases, leaving 19 bases between the germline ends. The CDR3, as DNA: TGTGCCAGCAGCTTAACCCACCCGCAAGGGTCCATGAACACTGAAGCTTTCTTT. It translates to CASSLTHPQGSMNTEAFF.

V usage is TRBV7-2 and J usage is TRBJ2-1; D tentatively reads TRBD1 or TRBD2 (5 bases each). Germline V CDR1 and CDR2: SGHTA, FQGNSA. The V end was cut by 1 base, the J end by 6 bases, with 19 bases between. The CDR3 extends over 17 amino acids. CDR3 amino acids: CASSLGLGDPGGNEQFF. The CDR3 DNA sequence: TGTGCCAGCAGCTTAGGTCTAGGGGACCCAGGAGGCAATGAGCAGTTCTTC. Full variable domain (rest looked up from reference TRBV7-2 and TRBJ2-1): GAGVSQSPSNKVTEKGKDVELRCDPISGHTALYWYRQSLGQGLEFLIYFQGNSAPDKSGLPSDRFSAERTGGSVSTLTIQRTQQEDSAVYLCASSLGLGDPGGNEQFFGPGTRLTVL.